This is a list of T cell receptor beta chains from one sample in a study of T cells in Graves' hyperthyroidism and ophthalmopathy. TCRdb redid the calling of the multiplex PCR reads with MiXCR, one entry per CDR3 protein. The sample lists almost 600,000 distinct CDR3 sequences; 40% to 55% were seen once. Sequencing input: peripheral blood or thyroid tissue (not recorded which). All receptors come from a woman aged 18-29 years with Graves' hyperthyroidism. The CDR3 runs from the conserved cysteine through the conserved F or W. The order of the fields is J gene, D gene, clone size, V gene, CDR3 protein, CDR3 DNA. D genes are given only for firm matches. Part of the rows lack a size; the others show once, few, many or a class for expanded clones.

J: TRBJ2-7; D: .; size: many; V: TRBV20-1; CDR3: CSARFSFSYEQYF; DNA: TGCAGTGCTAGATTCTCATTCTCCTACGAGCAGTACTTC
J: TRBJ1-4; D: TRBD1; size: many; V: TRBV20-1; CDR3: CSARTGGVKKLFF; DNA: TGCAGTGCACGGACAGGGGGCGTAAAAAAACTGTTTTTT
J: TRBJ2-7; D: TRBD2; size: once; V: TRBV29-1; CDR3: CSSTGGGVYEQYF; DNA: TGCAGCTCAACGGGGGGTGGAGTTTACGAGCAGTACTTC
J: TRBJ2-7; D: .; size: .; V: TRBV15; CDR3: CATSRETSAENPYEQYF; DNA: TGTGCCACCAGCAGAGAGACGTCGGCGGAGAACCCCTACGAGCAGTACTTC
J: TRBJ1-1; D: TRBD1; size: many; V: TRBV14; CDR3: CASSKHRGGNTEAFF; DNA: TGTGCCAGCAGCAAACACAGGGGTGGGAACACTGAAGCTTTCTTT
J: TRBJ1-6; D: .; size: many; V: TRBV6-1; CDR3: CASSERGGLTF; DNA: TGTGCCAGCAGTGAAAGAGGAGGGCTTACCTTT
J: TRBJ2-2; D: .; size: many; V: TRBV10-3; CDR3: CAIRTGYPGARGTGELFF; DNA: TGTGCCATCAGGACAGGTTACCCGGGAGCCCGGGGCACCGGGGAGCTGTTTTTT
J: TRBJ2-5; D: TRBD1; size: many; V: TRBV7-9; CDR3: CASSPEHLRQGRIETQYF; DNA: TGTGCCAGCAGCCCCGAACACCTCCGACAGGGAAGAATAGAGACCCAGTACTTC
J: TRBJ2-1; D: TRBD2; size: few; V: TRBV24-1; CDR3: CATSDFGLAGRNEQFF; DNA: TGTGCCACCAGTGATTTTGGACTAGCGGGAAGGAATGAGCAGTTCTTC
J: TRBJ2-7; D: .; size: many; V: TRBV29-1; CDR3: CSVEDQGYEQYF; DNA: TGCAGCGTTGAGGATCAGGGCTACGAGCAGTACTTC
J: TRBJ1-2; D: TRBD1; size: few; V: TRBV4-2; CDR3: CASSEEQGIGGYTF; DNA: TGTGCCAGCAGCGAAGAACAGGGGATTGGCGGCTACACCTTC
J: TRBJ1-1; D: .; size: .; V: TRBV6-1; CDR3: CASSYSAEAFF; DNA: TGTGCCAGCAGTTACTCAGCGGAAGCTTTCTTT
J: TRBJ1-1; D: .; size: few; V: TRBV7-6; CDR3: CASSRGDSNTEAFF; DNA: TGTGCCAGCAGCAGGGGGGATTCGAACACTGAAGCTTTCTTT
J: TRBJ2-7; D: .; size: few; V: TRBV10-3; CDR3: CAIGTTQNSYEQYF; DNA: TGTGCCATCGGGACCACCCAAAACTCCTACGAGCAGTACTTC
J: TRBJ2-7; D: .; size: .; V: TRBV24-1; CDR3: CATSERTRYNEQYF; DNA: TGTGCCACCAGTGAGCGGACCCGCTACAATGAGCAGTACTTC
J: TRBJ2-1; D: TRBD2; size: .; V: TRBV25-1; CDR3: CASSALLAGGSNEQFF; DNA: TGTGCCAGCAGTGCCCTACTAGCGGGAGGAAGTAATGAGCAGTTCTTC
J: TRBJ2-1; D: .; size: .; V: TRBV5-5; CDR3: CATGEVLSSYNEQFF; DNA: TGTGCCACCGGCGAGGTGCTGAGCTCCTACAATGAGCAGTTCTTC
J: TRBJ2-2; D: TRBD2; size: .; V: TRBV13; CDR3: CAIPELAGWGTGELFF; DNA: TGTGCCATCCCGGAATTAGCGGGATGGGGCACCGGGGAGCTGTTTTTT
J: TRBJ2-7; D: .; size: many; V: TRBV20-1; CDR3: CSARVPKYEQYF; DNA: TGCAGTGCTAGAGTTCCCAAGTACGAGCAGTACTTC
J: TRBJ1-5; D: .; size: .; V: TRBV20-1; CDR3: CSARSLGDIQPQHF; DNA: TGCAGTGCTAGATCCCTCGGGGACATTCAGCCCCAGCATTTT
J: TRBJ1-5; D: TRBD1; size: .; V: TRBV6-5; CDR3: CASRRQGGNRPQHF; DNA: TGTGCCAGCAGACGACAGGGGGGCAATCGGCCCCAGCATTTT
J: TRBJ2-4; D: .; size: .; V: TRBV19; CDR3: CASSIVSGDKNIQYF; DNA: TGTGCCAGTAGTATAGTTTCGGGAGACAAAAACATTCAGTACTTC
J: TRBJ1-2; D: TRBD1; size: few; V: TRBV24-1; CDR3: CATRLPGQPRNTF; DNA: TGTGCCACCAGGCTTCCGGGACAGCCAAGAAACACCTTC
J: TRBJ1-2; D: .; size: many; V: TRBV3-1; CDR3: CASSQSTLNYGYTF; DNA: TGTGCCAGCAGCCAAAGTACCCTCAATTATGGCTACACCTTC
J: TRBJ1-5; D: .; size: many; V: TRBV20-1; CDR3: CSARRGAAGNQPQHF; DNA: TGCAGTGCGAGAAGGGGGGCCGCAGGTAATCAGCCCCAGCATTTT
J: TRBJ1-5; D: TRBD1; size: .; V: TRBV20-1; CDR3: CSPGQGADQPQHF; DNA: TGCAGTCCGGGACAGGGGGCAGATCAGCCCCAGCATTTT
J: TRBJ2-6; D: .; size: many; V: TRBV12-3/TRBV12-4; CDR3: CASSLAGRVLSGANVLTF; DNA: TGTGCCAGCAGTTTAGCGGGCAGGGTTCTCTCTGGGGCCAACGTCCTGACTTTC
J: TRBJ2-5; D: .; size: many; V: TRBV3-1; CDR3: CASSPPEMRETQYF; DNA: TGTGCCAGCAGCCCACCGGAGATGAGGGAGACCCAGTACTTC
J: TRBJ1-1; D: .; size: many; V: TRBV5-5; CDR3: CASSLGGGLNTEAFF; DNA: TGTGCCAGCAGCTTGGGGGGGGGGCTGAACACTGAAGCTTTCTTT
J: TRBJ2-7; D: TRBD2; size: few; V: TRBV9; CDR3: CASSVGPSGVTYEQYF; DNA: TGTGCCAGCAGCGTAGGTCCTAGCGGGGTTACCTACGAGCAGTACTTC